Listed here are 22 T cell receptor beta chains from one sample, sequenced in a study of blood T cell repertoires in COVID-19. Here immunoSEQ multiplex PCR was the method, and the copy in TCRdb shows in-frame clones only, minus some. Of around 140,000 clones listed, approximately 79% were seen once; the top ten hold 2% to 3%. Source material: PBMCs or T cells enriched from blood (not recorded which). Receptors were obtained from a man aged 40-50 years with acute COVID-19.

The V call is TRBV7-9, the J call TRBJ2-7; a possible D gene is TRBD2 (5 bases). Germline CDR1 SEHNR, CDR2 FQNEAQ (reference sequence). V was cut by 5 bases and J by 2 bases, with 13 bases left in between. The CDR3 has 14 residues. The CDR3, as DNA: TGTGCCAGCAGCCCGCGGGCGATCGCCTACGAGCAGTACTTC. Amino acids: CASSPRAIAYEQYF.

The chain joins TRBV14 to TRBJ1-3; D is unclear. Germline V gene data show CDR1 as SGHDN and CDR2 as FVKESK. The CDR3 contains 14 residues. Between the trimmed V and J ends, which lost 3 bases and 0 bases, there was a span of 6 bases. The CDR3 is CASSHLASGNTIYF. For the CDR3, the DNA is TGTGCCAGCAGCCATCTAGCCTCTGGAAACACCATATATTTT.

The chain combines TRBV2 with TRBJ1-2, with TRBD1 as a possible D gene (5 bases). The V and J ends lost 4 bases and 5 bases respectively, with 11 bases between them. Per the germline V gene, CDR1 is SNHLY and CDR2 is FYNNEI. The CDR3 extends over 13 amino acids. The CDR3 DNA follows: TGTGCCAGCAGTGCAGGGCCGGGTTATGGCTACACCTTC. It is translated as CASSAGPGYGYTF.

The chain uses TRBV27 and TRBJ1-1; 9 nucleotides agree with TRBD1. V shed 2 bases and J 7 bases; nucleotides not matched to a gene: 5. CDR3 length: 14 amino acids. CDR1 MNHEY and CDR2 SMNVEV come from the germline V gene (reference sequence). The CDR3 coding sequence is TGTGCCAGCAGTTTAGGGACAGGGACACTTGAAGCTTTCTTT. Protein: CASSLGTGTLEAFF.

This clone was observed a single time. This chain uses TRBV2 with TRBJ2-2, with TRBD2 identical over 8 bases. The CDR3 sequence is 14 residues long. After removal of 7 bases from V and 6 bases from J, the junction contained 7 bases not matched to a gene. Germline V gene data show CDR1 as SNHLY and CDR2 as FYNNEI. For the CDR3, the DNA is TGTGCCAGCATCAAGCGGGAGACGCCCGGGGAGCTGTTTTTT. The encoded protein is CASIKRETPGELFF.

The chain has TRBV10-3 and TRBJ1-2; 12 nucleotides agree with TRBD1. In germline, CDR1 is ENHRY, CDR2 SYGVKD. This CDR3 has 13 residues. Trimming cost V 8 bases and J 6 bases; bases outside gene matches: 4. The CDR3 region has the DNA TGTGCCATCCGGGACAGGGGGCAGGATGGCTACACCTTC. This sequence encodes CAIRDRGQDGYTF.

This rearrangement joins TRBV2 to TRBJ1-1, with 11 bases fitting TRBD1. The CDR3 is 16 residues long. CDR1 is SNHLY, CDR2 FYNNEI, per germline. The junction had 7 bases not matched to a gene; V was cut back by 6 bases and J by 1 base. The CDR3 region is CASSLGQGDTNTEAFF. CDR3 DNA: TGTGCCAGCAGCTTGGGACAGGGGGATACGAACACTGAAGCTTTCTTT.

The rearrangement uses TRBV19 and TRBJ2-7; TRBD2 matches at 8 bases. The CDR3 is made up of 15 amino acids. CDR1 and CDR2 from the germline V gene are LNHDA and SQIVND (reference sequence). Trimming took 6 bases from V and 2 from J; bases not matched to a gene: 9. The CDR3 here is CASRSLAGGAYEQYF. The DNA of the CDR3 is TGTGCCAGTAGGTCCCTAGCGGGTGGAGCCTACGAGCAGTACTTC.

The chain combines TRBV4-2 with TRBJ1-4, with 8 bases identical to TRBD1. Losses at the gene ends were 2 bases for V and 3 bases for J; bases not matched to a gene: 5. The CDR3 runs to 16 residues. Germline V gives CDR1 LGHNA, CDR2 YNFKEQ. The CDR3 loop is CASSQLQGAPNEKLFF. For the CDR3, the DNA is TGTGCCAGCAGCCAACTTCAGGGGGCGCCTAATGAAAAACTGTTTTTT.

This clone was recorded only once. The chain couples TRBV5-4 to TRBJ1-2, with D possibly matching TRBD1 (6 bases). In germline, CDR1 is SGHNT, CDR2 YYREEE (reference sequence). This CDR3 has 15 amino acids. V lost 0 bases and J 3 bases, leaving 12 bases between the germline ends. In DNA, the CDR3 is TGTGCCAGCAGCTTGGTGGCACAGGGATACTATGGCTACACCTTC. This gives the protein CASSLVAQGYYGYTF. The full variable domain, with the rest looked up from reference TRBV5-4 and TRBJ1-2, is ETGVTQSPTHLIKTRGQQVTLRCSSQSGHNTVSWYQQALGQGPQFIFQYYREEENGRGNFPPRFSGLQFPNYSSELNVNALELDDSALYLCASSLVAQGYYGYTFGSGTRLTVV.

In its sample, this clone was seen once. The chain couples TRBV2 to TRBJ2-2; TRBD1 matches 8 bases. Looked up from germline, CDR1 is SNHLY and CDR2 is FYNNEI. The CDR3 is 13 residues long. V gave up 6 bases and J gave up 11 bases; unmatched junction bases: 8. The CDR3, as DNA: TGTGCCAGCAGACTACAGGGGGTGAGCGAGCTGTTTTTT. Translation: CASRLQGVSELFF.

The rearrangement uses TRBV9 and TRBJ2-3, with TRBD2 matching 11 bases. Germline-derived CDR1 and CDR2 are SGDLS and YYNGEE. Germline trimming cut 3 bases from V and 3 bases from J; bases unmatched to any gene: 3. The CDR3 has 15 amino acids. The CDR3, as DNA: TGTGCCAGCAGCGGGTCTAGCGGGAGGACAGATACGCAGTATTTT. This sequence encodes CASSGSSGRTDTQYF.

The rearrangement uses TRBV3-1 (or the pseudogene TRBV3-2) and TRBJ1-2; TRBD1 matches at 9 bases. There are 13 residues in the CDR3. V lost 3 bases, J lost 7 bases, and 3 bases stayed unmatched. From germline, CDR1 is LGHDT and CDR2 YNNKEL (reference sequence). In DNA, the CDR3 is TGTGCCAGCAGCCAGACGACAGGGGGTGGCTACACCTTC. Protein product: CASSQTTGGGYTF.

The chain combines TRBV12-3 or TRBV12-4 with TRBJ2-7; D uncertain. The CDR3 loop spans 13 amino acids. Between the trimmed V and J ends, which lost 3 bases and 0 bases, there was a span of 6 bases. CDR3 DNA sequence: TGTGCCAGCAGTTTTGGCAGCTCCTACGAGCAGTACTTC. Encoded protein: CASSFGSSYEQYF.

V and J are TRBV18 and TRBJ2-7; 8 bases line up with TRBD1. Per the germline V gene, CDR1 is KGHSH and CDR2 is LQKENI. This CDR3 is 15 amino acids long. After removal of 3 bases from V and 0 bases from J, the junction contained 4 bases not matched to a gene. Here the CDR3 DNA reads TGTGCCAGCTCACCCGGACAGGGCAGCTCCTACGAGCAGTACTTC. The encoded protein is CASSPGQGSSYEQYF.

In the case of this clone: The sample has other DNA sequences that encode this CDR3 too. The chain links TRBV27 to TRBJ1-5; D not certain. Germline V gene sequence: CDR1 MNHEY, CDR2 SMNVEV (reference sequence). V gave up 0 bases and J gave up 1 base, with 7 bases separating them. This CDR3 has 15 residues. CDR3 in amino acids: CASSLSSGSNQPQHF. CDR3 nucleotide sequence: TGTGCCAGCAGTTTATCATCGGGGAGCAATCAGCCCCAGCATTTT.

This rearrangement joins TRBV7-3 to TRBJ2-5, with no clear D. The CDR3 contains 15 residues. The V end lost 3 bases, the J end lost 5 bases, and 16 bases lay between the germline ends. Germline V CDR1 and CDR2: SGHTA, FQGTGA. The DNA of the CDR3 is TGTGCCAGCAGCTTTAACGGGTCTAGAATGGAGACCCAGTACTTC. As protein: CASSFNGSRMETQYF.

The CDR3 sequence: CASSASSTSGGGEQFF. Written as DNA, the CDR3 is TGTGCCAGCAGCGCGTCTTCGACTAGCGGGGGGGGAGAGCAGTTCTTC. This chain links TRBV9 with TRBJ2-1; 14 bases match TRBD2. The CDR3 length is 16 residues. Germline values: CDR1 SGDLS, CDR2 YYNGEE. V lost 3 bases and J lost 10; bases outside the gene matches: 9.

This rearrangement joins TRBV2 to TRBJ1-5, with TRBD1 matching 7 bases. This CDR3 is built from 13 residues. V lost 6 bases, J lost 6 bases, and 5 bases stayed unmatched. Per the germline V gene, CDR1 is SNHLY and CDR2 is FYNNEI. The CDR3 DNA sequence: TGTGCCAGCAGGGAGGGGGCGAGTCAGCCCCAGCATTTT. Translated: CASREGASQPQHF. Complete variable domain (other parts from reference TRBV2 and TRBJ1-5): EPEVTQTPSHQVTQMGQEVILRCVPISNHLYFYWYRQILGQKVEFLVSFYNNEISEKSEIFDDQFSVERPDGSNFTLKIRSTKLEDSAMYFCASREGASQPQHFGDGTRLSIL.

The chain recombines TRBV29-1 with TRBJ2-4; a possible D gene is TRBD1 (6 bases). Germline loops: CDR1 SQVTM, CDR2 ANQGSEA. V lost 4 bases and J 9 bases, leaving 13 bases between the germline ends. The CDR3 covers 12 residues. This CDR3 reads CSVGKGEGIQYF. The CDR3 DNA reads TGCAGCGTTGGGAAGGGGGAAGGCATTCAGTACTTC.

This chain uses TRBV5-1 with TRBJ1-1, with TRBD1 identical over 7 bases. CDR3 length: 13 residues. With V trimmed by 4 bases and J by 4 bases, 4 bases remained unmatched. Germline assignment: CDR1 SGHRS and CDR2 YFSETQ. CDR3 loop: CASSLTGITEAFF. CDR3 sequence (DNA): TGCGCCAGCAGCCTGACAGGGATCACTGAAGCTTTCTTT.

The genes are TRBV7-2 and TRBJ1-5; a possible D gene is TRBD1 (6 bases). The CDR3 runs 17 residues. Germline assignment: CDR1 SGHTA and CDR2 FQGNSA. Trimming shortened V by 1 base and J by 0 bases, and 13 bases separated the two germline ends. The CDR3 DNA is TGTGCCAGCAGCTTAGTTTCAGGGGCCTATAGCAATCAGCCCCAGCATTTT. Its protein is CASSLVSGAYSNQPQHF.